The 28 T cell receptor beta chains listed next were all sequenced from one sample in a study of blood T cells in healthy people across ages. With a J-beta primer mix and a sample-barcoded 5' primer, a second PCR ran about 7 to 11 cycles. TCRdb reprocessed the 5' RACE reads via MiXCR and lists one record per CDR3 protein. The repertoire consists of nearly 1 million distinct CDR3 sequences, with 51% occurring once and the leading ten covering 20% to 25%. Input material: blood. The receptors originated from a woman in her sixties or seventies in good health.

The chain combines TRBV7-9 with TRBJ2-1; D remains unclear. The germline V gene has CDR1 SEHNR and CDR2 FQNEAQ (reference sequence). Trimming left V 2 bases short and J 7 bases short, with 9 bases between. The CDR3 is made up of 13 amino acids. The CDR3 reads CASSLLIENEQFF. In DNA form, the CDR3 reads TGTGCCAGCAGCTTATTAATAGAAAATGAGCAGTTCTTC.

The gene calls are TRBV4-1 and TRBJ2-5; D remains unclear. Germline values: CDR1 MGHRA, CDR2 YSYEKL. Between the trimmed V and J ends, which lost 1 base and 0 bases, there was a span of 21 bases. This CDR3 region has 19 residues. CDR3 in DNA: TGCGCCAGCAGCCAAGTCTCAATGTCCCCCGGAACAGACCAAGAGACCCAGTACTTC. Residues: CASSQVSMSPGTDQETQYF.

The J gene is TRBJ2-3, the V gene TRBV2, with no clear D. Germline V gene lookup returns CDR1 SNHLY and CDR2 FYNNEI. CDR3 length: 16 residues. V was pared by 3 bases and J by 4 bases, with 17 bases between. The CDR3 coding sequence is TGTGCCAGCAGTGAGTCGGCACTCGGCAGTCCAGATACGCAGTATTTT. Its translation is CASSESALGSPDTQYF. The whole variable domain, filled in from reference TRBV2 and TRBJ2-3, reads EPEVTQTPSHQVTQMGQEVILRCVPISNHLYFYWYRQILGQKVEFLVSFYNNEISEKSEIFDDQFSVERPDGSNFTLKIRSTKLEDSAMYFCASSESALGSPDTQYFGPGTRLTVL.

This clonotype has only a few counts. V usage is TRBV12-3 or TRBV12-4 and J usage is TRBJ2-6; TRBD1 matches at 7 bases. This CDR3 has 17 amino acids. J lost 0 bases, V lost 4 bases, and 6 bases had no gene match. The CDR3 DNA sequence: TGTGCCAGCAGTTCCGGGACAGTGATCTCTGGGGCCAACGTCCTGACTTTC. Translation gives CASSSGTVISGANVLTF.

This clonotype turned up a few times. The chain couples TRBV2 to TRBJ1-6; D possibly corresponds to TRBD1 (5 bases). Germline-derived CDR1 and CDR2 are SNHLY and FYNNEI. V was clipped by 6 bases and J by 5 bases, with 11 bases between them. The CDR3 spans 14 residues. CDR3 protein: CASSAGRNNSPLHF. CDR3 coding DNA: TGTGCCAGCAGCGCGGGACGGAATAATTCACCCCTCCACTTT.

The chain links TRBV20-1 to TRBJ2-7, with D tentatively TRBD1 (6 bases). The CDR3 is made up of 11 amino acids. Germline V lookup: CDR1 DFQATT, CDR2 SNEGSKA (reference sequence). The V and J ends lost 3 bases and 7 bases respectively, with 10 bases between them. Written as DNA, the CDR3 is TGCAGTGCTAGGAGGACAGATGAGCAGTACTTC. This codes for CSARRTDEQYF.

The CDR3 DNA reads as TGCGCCAGCAGCCTAATGGGACAGAGCTACAATGAGCAGTTCTTC. Translated: CASSLMGQSYNEQFF. This sequence joins TRBV5-1 and TRBJ2-1; 7 nucleotides line up with TRBD1. Germline CDR1 and CDR2: SGHRS and YFSETQ. This CDR3 spans 15 amino acids. V gave up 4 bases and J gave up 3 bases; unmatched junction bases: 7.

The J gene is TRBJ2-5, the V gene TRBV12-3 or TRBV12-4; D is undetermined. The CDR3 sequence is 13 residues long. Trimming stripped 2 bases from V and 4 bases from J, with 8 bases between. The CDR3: CASSLSGSETQYF. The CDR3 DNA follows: TGTGCCAGCAGTTTATCTGGGTCAGAGACCCAGTACTTC.

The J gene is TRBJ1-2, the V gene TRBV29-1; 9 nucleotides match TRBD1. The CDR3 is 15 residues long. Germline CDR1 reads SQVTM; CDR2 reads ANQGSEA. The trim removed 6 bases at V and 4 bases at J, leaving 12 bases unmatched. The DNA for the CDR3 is TGCAGCGTGGAGGGGGACGACAGGGGGTTCTATGGCTACACCTTC. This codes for CSVEGDDRGFYGYTF.

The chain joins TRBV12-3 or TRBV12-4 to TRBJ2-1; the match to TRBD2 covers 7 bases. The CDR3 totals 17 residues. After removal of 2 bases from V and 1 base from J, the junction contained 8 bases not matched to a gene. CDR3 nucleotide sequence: TGTGCCAGCAGTTTACTGGCGGGAGAAAATTCCTACAATGAGCAGTTCTTC. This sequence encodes CASSLLAGENSYNEQFF.

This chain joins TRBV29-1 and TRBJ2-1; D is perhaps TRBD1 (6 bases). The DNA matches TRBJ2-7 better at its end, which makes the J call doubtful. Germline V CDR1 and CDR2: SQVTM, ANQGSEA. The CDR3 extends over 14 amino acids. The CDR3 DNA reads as TGCAGCGTTGGTAGCAGGGGCTCCTACAATGAGCAGTACTTC. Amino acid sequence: CSVGSRGSYNEQYF.

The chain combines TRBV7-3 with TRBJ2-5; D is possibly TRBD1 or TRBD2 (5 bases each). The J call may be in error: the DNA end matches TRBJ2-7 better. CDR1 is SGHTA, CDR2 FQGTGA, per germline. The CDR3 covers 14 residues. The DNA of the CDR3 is TGTGCCAGCAGCTTTGGTGGGGGAAACTACGAGCAGTACTTC. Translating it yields CASSFGGGNYEQYF.

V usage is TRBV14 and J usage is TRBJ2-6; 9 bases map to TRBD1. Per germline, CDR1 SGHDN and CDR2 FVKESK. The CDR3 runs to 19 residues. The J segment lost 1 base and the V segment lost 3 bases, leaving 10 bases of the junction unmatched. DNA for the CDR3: TGTGCCAGCAGCCACATTTCAATGGGGACAGGGTCTGGGGCCAACGTCCTGACTTTC. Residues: CASSHISMGTGSGANVLTF.

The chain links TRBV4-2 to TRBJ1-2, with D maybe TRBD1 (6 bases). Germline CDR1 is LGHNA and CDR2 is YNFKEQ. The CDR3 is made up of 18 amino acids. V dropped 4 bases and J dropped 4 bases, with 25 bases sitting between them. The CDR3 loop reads CASSPITRHQQGFYGYTF. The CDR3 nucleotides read TGTGCCAGCAGCCCGATTACCAGACACCAACAGGGCTTCTATGGCTACACCTTC.

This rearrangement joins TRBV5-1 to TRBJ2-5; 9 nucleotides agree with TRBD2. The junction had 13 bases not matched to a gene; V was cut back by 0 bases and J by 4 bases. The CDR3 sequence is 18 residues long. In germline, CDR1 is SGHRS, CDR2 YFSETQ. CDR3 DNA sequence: TGCGCCAGCAGCTTGGGTGGCGCGACTGGGACTAGCCGAGAGACCCAGTACTTC. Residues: CASSLGGATGTSRETQYF.

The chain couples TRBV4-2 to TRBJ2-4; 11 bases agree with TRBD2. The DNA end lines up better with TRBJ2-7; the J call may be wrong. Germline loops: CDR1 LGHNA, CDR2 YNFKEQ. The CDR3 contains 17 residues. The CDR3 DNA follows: TGTGCCAGCAGCCAAGTCGGGCTAGCGGGAGGAGTTAACGAGCAGTACTTC. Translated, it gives CASSQVGLAGGVNEQYF.

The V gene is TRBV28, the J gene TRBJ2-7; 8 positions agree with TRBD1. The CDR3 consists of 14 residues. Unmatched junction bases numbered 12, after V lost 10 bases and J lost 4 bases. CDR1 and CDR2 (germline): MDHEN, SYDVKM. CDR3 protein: CAISHPDRVYEQYF. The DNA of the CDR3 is TGTGCCATTAGCCATCCGGACAGGGTATACGAGCAGTACTTC.

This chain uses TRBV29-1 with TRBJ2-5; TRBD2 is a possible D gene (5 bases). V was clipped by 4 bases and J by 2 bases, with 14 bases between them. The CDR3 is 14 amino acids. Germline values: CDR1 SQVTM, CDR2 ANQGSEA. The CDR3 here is CSVGGFRTQETQYF. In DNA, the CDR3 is TGCAGCGTTGGCGGGTTTCGGACTCAAGAGACCCAGTACTTC. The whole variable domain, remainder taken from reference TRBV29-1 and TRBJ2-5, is SAVISQKPSRDICQRGTSLTIQCQVDSQVTMMFWYRQQPGQSLTLIATANQGSEATYESGFVIDKFPISRPNLTFSTLTVSNMSPEDSSIYLCSVGGFRTQETQYFGPGTRLLVL.

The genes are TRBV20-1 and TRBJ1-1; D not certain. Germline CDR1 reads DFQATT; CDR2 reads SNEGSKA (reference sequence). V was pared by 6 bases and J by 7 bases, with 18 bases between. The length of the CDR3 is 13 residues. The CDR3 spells CSAQKMRVNEAFF. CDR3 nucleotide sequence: TGCAGTGCGCAGAAGATGAGAGTAAATGAAGCTTTCTTT.

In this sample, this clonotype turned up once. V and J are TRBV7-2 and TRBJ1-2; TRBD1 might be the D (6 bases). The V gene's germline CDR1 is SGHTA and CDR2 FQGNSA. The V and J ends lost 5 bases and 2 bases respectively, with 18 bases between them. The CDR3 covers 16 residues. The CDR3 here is CASSRTPTGTNYGYTF. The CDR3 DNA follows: TGTGCCAGCAGCAGAACCCCCACCGGGACAAACTATGGCTACACCTTC.

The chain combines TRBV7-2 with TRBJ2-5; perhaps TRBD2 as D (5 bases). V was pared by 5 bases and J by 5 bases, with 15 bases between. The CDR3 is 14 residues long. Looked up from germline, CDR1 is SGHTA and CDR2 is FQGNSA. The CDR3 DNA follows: TGTGCCAGCAGCCCCCGAGGGCGTTTGGAGACCCAGTACTTC. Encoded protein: CASSPRGRLETQYF.

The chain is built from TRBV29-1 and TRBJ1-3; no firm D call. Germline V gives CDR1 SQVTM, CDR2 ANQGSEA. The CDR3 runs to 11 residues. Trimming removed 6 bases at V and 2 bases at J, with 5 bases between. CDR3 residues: CSVLTGNTIYF. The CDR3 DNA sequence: TGCAGCGTCCTGACTGGAAACACCATATATTTT.

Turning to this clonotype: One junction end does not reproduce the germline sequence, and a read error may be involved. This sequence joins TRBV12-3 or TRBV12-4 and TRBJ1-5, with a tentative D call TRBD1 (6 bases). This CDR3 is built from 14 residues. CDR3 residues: CASSVAGAGEPQHF. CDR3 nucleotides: TGTGCCAGCAGTGTAGCGGGGGCGGGTGAGCCCCAGCATTTT.

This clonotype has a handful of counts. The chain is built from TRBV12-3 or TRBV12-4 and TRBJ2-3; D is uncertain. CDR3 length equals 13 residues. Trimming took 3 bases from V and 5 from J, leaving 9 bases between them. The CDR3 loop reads CASSFGNLDTQYF. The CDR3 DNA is TGTGCCAGCAGTTTTGGAAACCTAGATACGCAGTATTTT.

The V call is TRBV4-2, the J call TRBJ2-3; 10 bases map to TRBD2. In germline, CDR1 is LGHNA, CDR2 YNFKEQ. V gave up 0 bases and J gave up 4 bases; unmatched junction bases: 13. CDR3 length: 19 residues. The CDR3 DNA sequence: TGTGCCAGCAGCCAAGAGGGGGCTAGCGGGAGTCCGGGTGCAGATACGCAGTATTTT. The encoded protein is CASSQEGASGSPGADTQYF.

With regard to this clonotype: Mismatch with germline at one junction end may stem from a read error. CDR3 amino acids: CASSSREVRADAQYF. The CDR3 DNA sequence: TGTGCCAGCAGTAGCCGGGAGGTGAGAGCAGATGCGCAGTATTTT. This sequence joins TRBV12-3 or TRBV12-4 and TRBJ2-3, with 7 bases lining up with TRBD2. The CDR3 totals 15 residues.

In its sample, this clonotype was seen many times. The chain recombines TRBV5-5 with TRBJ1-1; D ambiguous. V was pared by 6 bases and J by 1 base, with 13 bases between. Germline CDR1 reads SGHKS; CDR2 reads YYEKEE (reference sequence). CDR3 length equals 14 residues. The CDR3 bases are TGTGCCAGCACCCCCTTGATTGCGAACACTGAAGCTTTCTTT. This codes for CASTPLIANTEAFF.

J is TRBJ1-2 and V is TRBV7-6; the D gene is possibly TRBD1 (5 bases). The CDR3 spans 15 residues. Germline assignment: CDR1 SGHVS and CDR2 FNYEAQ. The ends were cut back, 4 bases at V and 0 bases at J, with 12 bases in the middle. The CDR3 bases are TGTGCCAGCAGCTGGGTGACAGCTTCTAACTATGGCTACACCTTC. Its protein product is CASSWVTASNYGYTF.